This TCR beta chain was sequenced for a study of CXCR3-negative and CXCR3-positive naive CD8 T cells. As concerns this clonotype: Its antigen is still unknown.

Identification of naive CD8+ T cells rested on CD45RO-CCR7+CD27+CD95- status. UMI-labeled 5' RACE TRB cDNA libraries were prepared from the cells. TCRdb re-called the 5' RACE reads; one entry per CDR3 protein, DNA not given. The sample totals about 110,000 distinct CDR3 sequences; its top ten clones hold 0.35% to 0.4%. Study observations and caveats: Naive cells with CXCR3 showed TRB CDR3s that were more hydrophobic than those in CXCR3-negative naive cells.

This clonotype originated in a human donor in good health. Some clones in this sample may be carry-over from other donors' samples. Sequencing was done on a sample of naive CXCR3+ CD8+ T cells from blood. The subset was: CD45RO-CCR7+CD27+CD95- naive CD8+ T cells expressing CXCR3 (TNR3+).

The CDR3 region is CSARNYGTHREQYF. The V call is TRBV20-1, the J call TRBJ2-7; the D gene TCRdb calls, TRBD2, cannot be checked with no DNA. Germline CDR1 and CDR2: DFQATT and SNEGSKA (reference sequence). This CDR3 has 14 amino acids.